Each of the 20 T cell receptor beta chains below was sequenced from the same sample in a study of beta chain features in type 1 diabetes. The sequenced template was cDNA made from the entire isolated RNA. Only in-frame clones appear in the TCRdb table, and some are missing; sequencing was by immunoSEQ multiplex PCR. The repertoire has 970,000 or so clones, roughly 17% of them found once; the top ten carry 0.023%. Material for sequencing was naive CD4+ T cells from blood. The source of these receptors is a woman aged 18-29 years in good health.

In this sample, this clone turned up a few times. The gene calls are TRBV28 and TRBJ2-5; 7 bases are a match to TRBD2. CDR3 length: 13 residues. Germline CDR1 is MDHEN and CDR2 is SYDVKM. V lost 5 bases to trimming and J lost 5 bases; unmatched junction nucleotides: 5. CDR3 bases: TGTGCCAGCAGTGGAGGGAGGGTCGAGACCCAGTACTTC. It yields the protein CASSGGRVETQYF. Based on the CDR3 plus reference TRBV28 and TRBJ2-5, the full variable domain is DVKVTQSSRYLVKRTGEKVFLECVQDMDHENMFWYRQDPGLGLRLIYFSYDVKMKEKGDIPEGYSVSREKKERFSLILESASTNQTSMYLCASSGGRVETQYFGPGTRLLVL.

This clone turned up a few times. The chain employs TRBV19 and TRBJ2-1; TRBD1 is a possible D gene (6 bases). This CDR3 spans 12 amino acids. Germline V lookup: CDR1 LNHDA, CDR2 SQIVND (reference sequence). Trimming took 5 bases from V and 7 from J, leaving 9 bases between them. The CDR3 DNA sequence: TGTGCCAGTAGTGCCCAGGGGAATGAGCAGTTCTTC. Translated, it gives CASSAQGNEQFF.

This rearrangement joins TRBV21-1 to TRBJ1-4. TRBV21-1 is described as a pseudogene. The CDR3 length is 17 residues. The CDR3 spells CASSNTERLATNEKLFF. For the CDR3, the DNA is TGTGCCAGCAGCAATACTGAGAGGTTGGCAACTAATGAAAAACTGTTTTTT.

About this clone itself: Additional DNA sequences in this sample encode the identical CDR3. This chain links TRBV7-2 with TRBJ2-5; 7 nucleotides line up with TRBD2. Germline CDR1 is SGHTA and CDR2 is FQGNSA. The CDR3 runs to 15 residues. V gave up 1 base and J gave up 2 bases; unmatched junction bases: 4. CDR3 sequence reads: CASSLGGLNQETQYF. The CDR3 DNA is TGTGCCAGCAGCTTAGGGGGACTAAATCAAGAGACCCAGTACTTC.

V usage is TRBV5-4 and J usage is TRBJ2-7, with TRBD2 matching over 8 bases. The ends lost 1 base at V and 6 bases at J; junction bases unmatched: 6. CDR3 length: 14 residues. Germline V lookup: CDR1 SGHNT, CDR2 YYREEE (reference sequence). CDR3 in amino acids: CASSLTAGVSEQYF. In nucleotides, the CDR3 is TGTGCCAGCAGCTTGACAGCGGGAGTCTCCGAGCAGTACTTC.

This rearrangement joins TRBV7-3 to TRBJ2-3; D unclear. CDR3 length: 13 residues. V was shortened by 5 bases and J by 6 bases, with 12 bases between the two germline ends. Germline CDR1 reads SGHTA; CDR2 reads FQGTGA. CDR3 sequence reads: CASSRNGGDTQYF. The DNA for the CDR3 is TGTGCCAGCAGCCGCAACGGTGGGGATACGCAGTATTTT.

J is TRBJ1-4 and V is TRBV7-9; D possibly corresponds to TRBD1 (5 bases). Germline CDR1 SEHNR, CDR2 FQNEAQ (reference sequence). The CDR3 is made up of 19 amino acids. Trimming shortened V by 0 bases and J by 0 bases, and 17 bases separated the two germline ends. CDR3 sequence reads: CASSLARGSTSTTNEKLFF. The CDR3 bases are TGTGCCAGCAGCTTAGCCCGGGGGTCCACGTCAACAACTAATGAAAAACTGTTTTTT.

The gene calls are TRBV5-4 and TRBJ2-3; tentatively, D is TRBD1 or TRBD2 (5 bases each). Germline CDR1 reads SGHNT; CDR2 reads YYREEE (reference sequence). The CDR3 loop spans 14 amino acids. V lost 1 base to trimming and J lost 6 bases, with 12 bases between them. The CDR3 region is CASSLSGPLDTQYF. The CDR3 bases are TGTGCCAGCAGCTTGTCGGGACCTTTGGATACGCAGTATTTT.

The chain couples TRBV5-1 to TRBJ2-3, with D unresolved. Per germline, CDR1 SGHRS and CDR2 YFSETQ. The CDR3 loop spans 15 amino acids. The V and J ends lost 2 bases and 0 bases respectively, with 10 bases between them. The CDR3 bases are TGCGCCAGCAGCTTCCAACCGACTAGCACAGATACGCAGTATTTT. This codes for CASSFQPTSTDTQYF.

The chain carries TRBV9 and TRBJ2-5; TRBD2 matches 8 bases. V was pared by 0 bases and J by 5 bases, with 9 bases of the junction left unmatched. This CDR3 has 16 residues. Germline V gene lookup returns CDR1 SGDLS and CDR2 YYNGEE. The CDR3 DNA reads as TGTGCCAGCAGCGTAGGCGTAGCGGGGAGTGGGGAGACCCAGTACTTC. This encodes CASSVGVAGSGETQYF.

Worth noting for this clone: Sequence at one end of the junction differs from germline and may be a read error. The chain joins TRBV7-7 to TRBJ2-1; D possibly corresponds to TRBD2 (5 bases). CDR3 length equals 15 residues. The germline V gene encodes CDR1 SSHAT and CDR2 FNYEAQ (reference sequence). This CDR3 reads CASSLADGTYNEQFF. As DNA, the CDR3 is TGTGCTAGCAGCTTAGCCGACGGGACCTACAATGAGCAGTTCTTC.

This clone was seen a handful of times. V and J are TRBV25-1 and TRBJ1-1, with D unresolved. Germline V CDR1 and CDR2: MGHDK, SYGVNS. The CDR3 is 15 amino acids. V was shortened by 3 bases and J by 0 bases, with 11 bases between the two germline ends. The CDR3 sequence is CASSDNSFMNTEAFF. The CDR3 coding sequence is TGTGCCAGCAGTGACAACAGCTTCATGAACACTGAAGCTTTCTTT. Looking up the rest from reference TRBV25-1 and TRBJ1-1 gives the full variable domain: EADIYQTPRYLVIGTGKKITLECSQTMGHDKMYWYQQDPGMELHLIHYSYGVNSTEKGDLSSESTVSRIRTEHFPLTLESARPSHTSQYLCASSDNSFMNTEAFFGQGTRLTVV.

The rearrangement links TRBV4-3 to TRBJ1-3, with D perhaps matching TRBD1 (5 bases). This CDR3 has 17 residues. Germline CDR1 reads LGHNA; CDR2 reads YSLEER. V was pared by 0 bases and J by 0 bases, with 12 bases between. In DNA, the CDR3 is TGCGCCAGCAGCCAAGAACCAGGGCAGAGCTCTGGAAACACCATATATTTT. This sequence encodes CASSQEPGQSSGNTIYF.

J is TRBJ2-1 and V is TRBV5-8; D unclear. V shed 4 bases and J shed 0 bases, with 17 bases lying between them. The CDR3 loop spans 17 amino acids. Germline CDR1 is SGHTS and CDR2 is YDEGEE. DNA for the CDR3: TGTGCCAGCAGCCTTGGGATCCAGTACAGCTCCTACAATGAGCAGTTCTTC. It yields the protein CASSLGIQYSSYNEQFF.

The chain employs TRBV7-3 and TRBJ2-1; D might be TRBD1 (6 bases). There are 14 residues in the CDR3. Trimming removed 6 bases at V and 6 bases at J, with 15 bases between. Germline V gives CDR1 SGHTA, CDR2 FQGTGA. In DNA form, the CDR3 reads TGTGCCAGCAGTCCCGGACAGAACTCCAATGAGCAGTTCTTC. It is translated as CASSPGQNSNEQFF.

V usage is TRBV6-5 and J usage is TRBJ2-4; D gene unclear. The CDR3 is made up of 14 amino acids. Trimming removed 2 bases at V and 0 bases at J, with 5 bases between. The germline V gene encodes CDR1 MNHEY and CDR2 SVGAGI. CDR3 protein: CASSYAIAKNIQYF. The CDR3, as DNA: TGTGCCAGCAGTTACGCGATAGCCAAAAACATTCAGTACTTC.

V gene TRBV6-1 combines with J gene TRBJ2-6; D remains ambiguous. The CDR3 extends over 14 amino acids. Looked up from germline, CDR1 is MNHNS and CDR2 is SASEGT. The V gene lost 6 bases and the J gene lost 0 bases, with 6 bases spanning the gap. CDR3 sequence reads: CASRSYSGANVLTF. Written as DNA, the CDR3 is TGTGCCAGCAGATCCTACTCTGGGGCCAACGTCCTGACTTTC.

This clone has only a few counts. The chain has TRBV19 and TRBJ2-7, with D tentatively TRBD1 (6 bases). Trimming removed 6 bases at V and 2 bases at J, with 23 bases between. CDR3 size: 17 residues. From germline, CDR1 is LNHDA and CDR2 SQIVND (reference sequence). The CDR3 sequence is CASRAGQPSEGPYEQYF. The CDR3, as DNA: TGTGCCAGTAGAGCTGGACAGCCCTCCGAGGGGCCCTACGAGCAGTACTTC.

The V call is TRBV29-1, the J call TRBJ2-1, with unresolved D. With 4 bases removed from V and 5 bases from J, the gap between germline ends came to 9 bases. The germline gives CDR1 SQVTM, CDR2 ANQGSEA. The CDR3 extends over 12 amino acids. This CDR3 reads CSVVSTNNEQFF. CDR3 in DNA: TGCAGCGTTGTCTCCACTAACAATGAGCAGTTCTTC.

V usage is TRBV28 and J usage is TRBJ2-3; D is tentatively TRBD1 or TRBD2 (5 bases each). V was shortened by 7 bases and J by 1 base, with 12 bases between the two germline ends. Per germline, CDR1 MDHEN and CDR2 SYDVKM. The CDR3 contains 14 residues. The CDR3 sequence is CASTTGTGTDTQYF. In nucleotides, the CDR3 is TGTGCCAGCACAACCGGGACCGGCACAGATACGCAGTATTTT.